The 8 T cell receptor beta chains below come from one sample, sequenced in a study of yellow fever vaccine responses in identical twins. TCRdb re-derived calls from the RT-PCR reads in MiXCR, one entry per CDR3 protein. The table records over 1,000 distinct CDR3 sequences, around 80% of them present only once. The sample consisted of T cells from blood (PBMCs), unsorted or a sorted subset (not recorded which), taken before or after yellow fever vaccination (not recorded which). These receptors all stem from a female donor who received the yellow fever vaccine.

The genes are TRBV11-2 and TRBJ2-1; a weak D match, TRBD2 (6 bases). The germline V and J ends were trimmed by 3 bases and 0 bases, with 24 bases remaining between them. This CDR3 comprises 20 residues. Germline lookup yields CDR1 SGHAT and CDR2 FQNNGV. The CDR3 region has the DNA TGTGCCAGCAGCTTCCCCCAGAGGGGAGGTAAGGTGAGCTCCTACAATGAGCAGTTCTTC. Translation: CASSFPQRGGKVSSYNEQFF.

In its sample, this clonotype is hyperexpanded. The chain combines TRBV7-2 with TRBJ2-3; the match to TRBD2 covers 8 bases. The CDR3 has 15 residues. V lost 7 bases to trimming and J lost 1 base; unmatched junction nucleotides: 7. Germline CDR1 reads SGHTA; CDR2 reads FQGNSA. As DNA, the CDR3 is TGTGCCAGCACCCCCGATAGCGGGGGCACAGATACGCAGTATTTT. It translates to CASTPDSGGTDTQYF.

This chain links TRBV11-1 with TRBJ2-2; D possibly corresponds to TRBD1 (6 bases). Trimming shortened V by 3 bases and J by 5 bases, and 22 bases separated the two germline ends. CDR1 and CDR2 (germline): SGHAT, FQDESV (reference sequence). CDR3 length equals 18 residues. CDR3 amino acids: CASSFLITGPRRTGELFF. The CDR3 DNA reads as TGTGCCAGCAGCTTCCTGATTACAGGGCCTAGGAGGACCGGGGAGCTGTTTTTT.

The chain has TRBV5-4 and TRBJ2-7; D might be TRBD2 (7 bases). V was trimmed by 2 bases and J by 7 bases, leaving 13 bases between them. The CDR3 spans 13 residues. Germline-derived CDR1 and CDR2 are SGHNT and YYREEE (reference sequence). The CDR3 protein is CASSLGGAGEQYV. The DNA for the CDR3 is TGTGCCAGCAGCTTAGGGGGGGCGGGAGAGCAGTACGTC.

The chain couples TRBV6-1 to TRBJ1-2; no definite D call. Trimming removed 1 base at V and 4 bases at J, with 16 bases between. The CDR3 consists of 16 residues. The germline V gene has CDR1 MNHNS and CDR2 SASEGT. CDR3 coding DNA: TGTGCCAGCAGTGAAGTCTTAGGGCAGCTGGGCTATGGCTACACCTTC. Translating gives CASSEVLGQLGYGYTF.

In its sample, this clonotype was seen a few times. This rearrangement joins TRBV5-1 to TRBJ2-3, with TRBD1 matching over 7 bases. Unmatched junction bases numbered 5, after V lost 4 bases and J lost 6 bases. The CDR3 spans 13 residues. CDR1 SGHRS and CDR2 YFSETQ come from the germline V gene. CDR3 DNA: TGCGCCAGCAGCAAGACAGGGTCCGATACGCAGTATTTT. It is translated as CASSKTGSDTQYF.

The chain combines TRBV29-1 with TRBJ2-1, with a weak D call TRBD2 (6 bases). From germline, CDR1 is SQVTM and CDR2 ANQGSEA. Deletions cut 6 bases from V and 6 bases from J, with 15 bases between. The CDR3 length is 13 residues. CDR3 coding DNA: TGCAGCGTCCTGGACCTGGGGGGCAATGAGCAGTTCTTC. It codes for CSVLDLGGNEQFF.

As for this clonotype: The junction departs from germline at one end; a sequencing error may be responsible. CDR3 loop: CASSPTGGTSRTHTQYF. The DNA for the CDR3 is TGTGCCAGCAGCCCCACTGGGGGGACTAGCCGCACACATACGCAGTATTTT. The chain couples TRBV7-2 to TRBJ2-3, with TRBD2 identical over 9 bases. This CDR3 region has 17 residues. The germline gives CDR1 SGHTA, CDR2 FQGNSA.